This TCR beta chain was sequenced in a study of CD8 T cells in Susac syndrome. Remarks on this clonotype: The antigen remains undetermined.

Patients having Susac syndrome satisfied recently defined diagnostic criteria for definite or probable disease. Through negative isolation, CD4+ and CD8+ T cells were obtained, while TEMRA cells were enriched using FACS. The CDR3 spans 14 residues. With 5 bases removed from V and 6 bases from J, the gap between germline ends came to 17 bases. Germline V lookup: CDR1 DFQATT, CDR2 SNEGSKA (reference sequence). Reverse transcription used about 0.45 to 1 ug RNA and random hexamers. By means of immunoSEQ multiplex PCR, TCR beta CDR3 spanning 54 Vbeta and 13 Jbeta underwent amplification. TCRdb re-derived calls from the immunoSEQ multiplex PCR reads in MiXCR, one entry per CDR3 protein. The data hold about 120,000 distinct CDR3 sequences, with about 94% observed a single time. Regarding the study as a whole: Susac-specific public clones in total CD8+ repertoires numbered some 16; in CD8+ TEMRA repertoires, they numbered 5 or 6.

Sequencing used CD8+ T cells from PBMCs. The rearrangement links TRBV20-1 to TRBJ2-1, with D tentatively TRBD1 or TRBD2 (5 bases each). This TCR derives from a human donor with Susac syndrome. The chain's CDR3 is CSAPGLTEGNEQFF. The CDR3 DNA follows: TGCAGTGCTCCGGGCCTGACAGAGGGCAATGAGCAGTTCTTC.